A selection of T cell receptor beta chains follows, all from one sample in a study of regulatory T cells in long-lasting Graves disease. TCRdb itself ran the multiplex PCR reads through MiXCR, one entry per CDR3 protein. The table shows roughly 500,000 distinct CDR3 sequences, with roughly 14% occurring only once. The same sample was also used in a study of T cells in Graves' hyperthyroidism and ophthalmopathy.

The sample was peripheral blood mononuclear cells (PBMCs), taken at new diagnosis, from a patient treated with antithyroid drugs. These receptors came from a man aged 30-40 years with Graves disease. The CDR3 runs from the conserved cysteine through the conserved F or W. A D gene is named only where the DNA matches it firmly. Some rows mark clone size as missing; the rest say once, few, many or name a class of expanded clone.

clone_size j_call d_call v_call cdr3_nt cdr3_aa
many TRBJ2-7 - TRBV18 TGTGCCAGCTCACCAGGGGACGAGCAGTACTTC CASSPGDEQYF
many TRBJ2-5 - TRBV24-1 TGTGCCACCAGTGAATCAAACAGGCACGGAGAGACCCAGTACTTC CATSESNRHGETQYF
many TRBJ2-1 TRBD2 TRBV6-5 TGTGCCAGCAGTTACTCGGGACTAGCGGGGTCCTACAATGAGCAGTTCTTC CASSYSGLAGSYNEQFF
many TRBJ1-2 - TRBV12-3/TRBV12-4 TGTGCCAGCAGTTTTTCAGGGGACTATGGCTACACCTTC CASSFSGDYGYTF
many TRBJ2-7 - TRBV10-3 TGTGCCATCGGAGATACCGGGTACGAGCAGTACTTC CAIGDTGYEQYF
- TRBJ2-5 TRBD2 TRBV29-1 TGCAGCGTTACAACTAGCGGGAGATCAGAGACCCAGTACTTC CSVTTSGRSETQYF
few TRBJ1-5 TRBD1 TRBV20-1 TGCAGTGCACAAGGACAGGGGGCGATGACAAGCAATCAGCCCCAGCATTTT CSAQGQGAMTSNQPQHF
many TRBJ2-4 - TRBV20-1 TGCAGTGCTTGGTACAGCGAATTAGCCAAAAACATTCAGTACTTC CSAWYSELAKNIQYF
many TRBJ2-7 TRBD2 TRBV7-2 TGTGCCAGCAGCTTAGGCACCCCGTTTTACACTCGACTAGCGGGGTGGTCCTACGAGCAGTACTTC CASSLGTPFYTRLAGWSYEQYF
many TRBJ1-5 TRBD1 TRBV6-2/TRBV6-3 TGTGCCAGCAGTGTCACCGGGACAGGGGACCAGCCCCAGCATTTT CASSVTGTGDQPQHF
- TRBJ2-7 - TRBV19 TGTGCCAGTAGTAAACACAGGGAAGGGGGGCCCCGGAACTACGAGCAGTACTTC CASSKHREGGPRNYEQYF
many TRBJ2-5 - TRBV12-3/TRBV12-4 TGTGCCAGCAGTTATGGACTGTGGGAGACCCAGTACTTC CASSYGLWETQYF
many TRBJ1-4 - TRBV3-1 TGTGCCAGCAGTCAGATTAATGAAAAACTGTTTTTT CASSQINEKLFF
many TRBJ1-1 - TRBV20-1 TGCAGTGCTAGGGTAGGGGGGACTGAAGCTTTCTTT CSARVGGTEAFF
many TRBJ1-2 - TRBV6-2/TRBV6-3 TGTGCCAGCAGTTACCCCCAGGGTTGGGGCTACACCTTC CASSYPQGWGYTF
many TRBJ1-6 TRBD1 TRBV10-3 TGTGCCATCAGGGGCCGGGACAGCAATTCACCCCTCCACTTT CAIRGRDSNSPLHF
many TRBJ2-1 TRBD1 TRBV5-1 TGCGCCAGCAGCTACCTTACGCAAATCCTGGGGCAGGGGGCCACCTACAATGAGCAGTTCTTC CASSYLTQILGQGATYNEQFF
many TRBJ1-1 - TRBV5-1 TGCGCCAGCAGCTTGACATCAGGGATTACTGAAGCTTTCTTT CASSLTSGITEAFF
few TRBJ1-6 TRBD1 TRBV30 TGTGCCTTATCCAGGGACAGGGGGACTCTCCTTAATTCACCCCTCCACTTT CALSRDRGTLLNSPLHF
- TRBJ1-3 - TRBV5-4 TGTGCCAGCAGCTTCCAGGGGCCCTCTGGAAACACCATATATTTT CASSFQGPSGNTIYF
many TRBJ1-1 - TRBV28 TGTGCCAGCAGTTTAGAGGGAGACACTAAAGCTTTCTTT CASSLEGDTKAFF
- TRBJ2-1 TRBD2 TRBV5-1 TGCGCCAGCAGCGGAGGACTAGCAGTCAATGAGCAGTTCTTC CASSGGLAVNEQFF
many TRBJ2-7 TRBD2 TRBV20-1 TGCAGTGCTAGCCCAGTAGGGGCCGGACTAGCGGGAGTCGAGCAGTACTTC CSASPVGAGLAGVEQYF
- TRBJ2-3 - TRBV9 TGTGCCAGCAGCGCTGGCCTAGGGGGAGAGGTCACAGATACGCAGTATTTT CASSAGLGGEVTDTQYF
few TRBJ1-5 - TRBV19 TGTGCCAGTAGTATCCGCAGGGTCGATCAGCCCCAGCATTTT CASSIRRVDQPQHF
many TRBJ2-7 TRBD1 TRBV12-3/TRBV12-4 TGTGCCAGCAGTTCTCCCGGGACAGGCGAGTACTTC CASSSPGTGEYF
many TRBJ1-1 - TRBV29-1 TGCAGCGTTGAAGAGGCACACGAAGCTTTCTTT CSVEEAHEAFF
- TRBJ1-1 - TRBV5-1 TGCGCCAGCAGCGTGTCCTCGGATGGGAACACTGAAGCTTTCTTT CASSVSSDGNTEAFF
- TRBJ2-1 - TRBV18 TGTGCCAGCTCACCCGGAGGTCTCGGGTATGGTGAGCGGTTCTTC CASSPGGLGYGERFF
- TRBJ2-1 TRBD2 TRBV20-1 TGCAGTTACGACCGGGAGGAAGTCAATGAGCAGTTCTTC CSYDREEVNEQFF
- TRBJ1-2 - TRBV6-2/TRBV6-3 TGTGCCAGTACCTACAGGCTAAACTATGGCTACACCTTC CASTYRLNYGYTF
few TRBJ1-2 - TRBV29-1 TGCAGCGTTGCGGGAAACTATGGCTACACCTTC CSVAGNYGYTF
many TRBJ1-2 - TRBV25-1 TGTGCCAGCAGTGGATCTACGGGACGGACCAACTATGGCTACACCTTC CASSGSTGRTNYGYTF
few TRBJ2-4 - TRBV6-2/TRBV6-3 TGTGCCAGACGTGCAATAGCCAAAAACATTCAGTACTTC CARRAIAKNIQYF
- TRBJ1-1 TRBD1 TRBV18 TGTGCCAGCCGCCTGACAGGGGGCGCAGAAGCTTTCTTT CASRLTGGAEAFF
few TRBJ1-6 - TRBV19 TGTGCCAGTAGTACCGGACCGGGGGGTAATTCACCCCTCCACTTT CASSTGPGGNSPLHF
many TRBJ2-3 TRBD2 TRBV15 TGTGCCACCAGCAGAGTCCCCGCGGGAGGGCCAGAAGATACGCAGTATTTT CATSRVPAGGPEDTQYF
many TRBJ2-6 - TRBV28 TGTGCCAGCAGTTCTACAGGATCAGGGGCCAACGTCCTGACTTTC CASSSTGSGANVLTF
many TRBJ1-1 - TRBV10-2 TGCGCCAGCCAGCTGGACAGAAGGACGGGAGCTTTCTTT CASQLDRRTGAFF
many TRBJ1-3 - TRBV12-3/TRBV12-4 TGTGCCAGCAGTGAGACCGGGGATTCCGGAAACACCATATATTTT CASSETGDSGNTIYF
many TRBJ2-5 - TRBV2 TGTGCCAGCAGTGAAACGGGAGTGGAGACCCAGTACTTC CASSETGVETQYF
many TRBJ1-1 - TRBV12-3/TRBV12-4 TGTGCCAGCAGTTTAAGCAGGGTCACTGAAGCTTTCTTT CASSLSRVTEAFF
many TRBJ2-7 TRBD2 TRBV7-2 TGTGCCAGCAGCTTAGAGGTAACTAGCGGGAAATCCTACGAGCAGTACTTC CASSLEVTSGKSYEQYF
many TRBJ2-5 - TRBV30 TGTGCCTGGAGTGTACAGGGAGAGACCCAGTACTTC CAWSVQGETQYF
many TRBJ2-3 TRBD2 TRBV20-1 TGCAGTGCTAGAGATGGACTAGCGGGATCAGATACGCAGTATTTT CSARDGLAGSDTQYF
few TRBJ1-2 TRBD1 TRBV10-3 TGTGCCTCACGGGACAGCAGTCACTATGGCTACACCTTC CASRDSSHYGYTF
many TRBJ1-6 TRBD1 TRBV6-1 TGTGCCAGCAGTCGCGCCGGGACAGGTCTTAGCTCCTATAATTCACCCCTCCACTTT CASSRAGTGLSSYNSPLHF
many TRBJ1-1 - TRBV27 TGTGCCAGCAGTTTCGACGCCGGGGGCAGCACGAACACTGAAGCTTTCTTT CASSFDAGGSTNTEAFF
many TRBJ2-7 TRBD2 TRBV6-2/TRBV6-3 TGTGCCAGCAGTGAATCGATGGGAGCGGGAGGATTCTACGAGCAGTACTTC CASSESMGAGGFYEQYF